A single sample is the source of the 25 T cell receptor beta chains below, sequenced in a study of T cells in Graves' hyperthyroidism and ophthalmopathy. TCR beta CDR3 region amplification was performed from RNA transcripts. During a first-round RT-PCR of the TCR CDR3, the HTBI primer set was used. TCRdb re-called the multiplex PCR reads with MiXCR, one entry per CDR3 protein. The sample lists hundreds of thousands of distinct CDR3 sequences; 12% to 15% were seen once. Sequencing was done on a sample of blood. Every receptor here comes from a woman between 40 and 50 years old with Graves' hyperthyroidism.

This clonotype has at least ten counts. The chain carries TRBV11-3 and TRBJ1-2, with 8 bases identical to TRBD1. The CDR3 has 15 amino acids. V was pared by 5 bases and J by 2 bases, with 7 bases of the junction left unmatched. Per germline, CDR1 SGHNT and CDR2 YENEEA. In nucleotides, the CDR3 is TGTGCCAGCAGCCACGCGGGACAGGCCAACTATGGCTACACCTTC. Translation gives CASSHAGQANYGYTF.

This clonotype was picked up many times. This sequence joins TRBV20-1 and TRBJ2-7, with TRBD1 identical over 7 bases. The CDR3 loop spans 12 amino acids. Trimming removed 4 bases from V and 1 base from J; junction bases left unmatched: 1. Looked up from germline, CDR1 is DFQATT and CDR2 is SNEGSKA (reference sequence). The CDR3 bases are TGCAGTGCTAACAGGGGATCCTACGAGCAGTACTTC. Translation gives CSANRGSYEQYF.

This clonotype was detected ten times or more. The V gene is TRBV18, the J gene TRBJ1-4; TRBD1 matches 9 bases. The trim removed 3 bases at V and 2 bases at J, leaving 4 bases unmatched. The germline CDR1 and CDR2 sequences are KGHSH and LQKENI. The CDR3 is 16 amino acids. The CDR3 loop is CASSPSTGGTNEKLFF. As DNA, the CDR3 is TGTGCCAGCTCACCCTCGACAGGGGGGACTAATGAAAAACTGTTTTTT. The whole variable domain, remainder taken from reference TRBV18 and TRBJ1-4, is NAGVMQNPRHLVRRRGQEARLRCSPMKGHSHVYWYRQLPEEGLKFMVYLQKENIIDESGMPKERFSAEFPKEGPSILRIQQVVRGDSAAYFCASSPSTGGTNEKLFFGSGTQLSVL.

The rearrangement links TRBV20-1 to TRBJ1-1, with 8 bases aligning to TRBD1. The CDR3 is 14 amino acids. The germline gives CDR1 DFQATT, CDR2 SNEGSKA (reference sequence). V shed 6 bases, J shed 4 bases, and the junction held 10 bases outside the gene matches. This chain's CDR3 is CSAIKETGVTEAFF. CDR3 DNA sequence: TGCAGTGCCATTAAAGAGACAGGGGTCACTGAAGCTTTCTTT.

This clonotype was counted many times. The chain joins TRBV5-1 to TRBJ2-7; TRBD2 aligns across 11 bases. J lost 0 bases, V lost 0 bases, and 8 bases had no gene match. The length of the CDR3 is 18 residues. Germline lookup yields CDR1 SGHRS and CDR2 YFSETQ. In DNA, the CDR3 is TGCGCCAGCAGCTTGGACGGTAGCGGGAGGGCCGGCTCCTACGAGCAGTACTTC. Encoded protein: CASSLDGSGRAGSYEQYF.

At least ten counts were recorded for this clonotype. The chain has TRBV6-1 and TRBJ1-4, with D perhaps matching TRBD1 (5 bases). The CDR3 runs to 14 residues. The ends were cut back, 7 bases at V and 0 bases at J, with 9 bases in the middle. CDR1 is MNHNS, CDR2 SASEGT, per germline. This CDR3 reads CASNTGTTNEKLFF. Here the CDR3 DNA reads TGTGCCAGCAACACAGGAACAACTAATGAAAAACTGTTTTTT.

V gene TRBV27 combines with J gene TRBJ2-1, with 9 bases identical to TRBD2. The V gene's germline CDR1 is MNHEY and CDR2 SMNVEV (reference sequence). V shed 5 bases, J shed 9 bases, and the junction held 17 bases outside the gene matches. The CDR3 extends over 17 amino acids. CDR3 bases: TGTGCCAGCAGTCTGGGTAGCGGGAGTTACCGGGAATGTGAGCAGTTCTTC. It specifies CASSLGSGSYRECEQFF.

This clonotype was observed a handful of times. It may be a read error: a sequence one base away is much more abundant. This sequence joins TRBV13 and TRBJ2-7, with 13 bases lining up with TRBD2. The J segment lost 9 bases and the V segment lost 5 bases, leaving 13 bases of the junction unmatched. The length of the CDR3 is 16 residues. Germline CDR1 reads PRHDT; CDR2 reads FYEKMQ (reference sequence). The chain's CDR3 is CASSPRTSGSIGAQYF. The CDR3 DNA reads as TGTGCCAGCAGCCCCAGGACTAGCGGGAGCATAGGCGCGCAGTACTTC.

This clonotype was observed a single time. The chain combines TRBV15 with TRBJ1-2; D ambiguous. CDR1 and CDR2 from the germline V gene are LNHNV and YYDKDF (reference sequence). The length of the CDR3 is 14 residues. V lost 8 bases, J lost 0 bases, and 13 bases lay in between. The CDR3 here is CATYGGPPNYGYTF. The CDR3 coding sequence is TGTGCCACCTACGGCGGACCGCCTAACTATGGCTACACCTTC.

This clonotype was detected ten times or more. The V and J genes are TRBV11-2 and TRBJ2-3, with a possible D match to TRBD2 (6 bases). The germline V gene has CDR1 SGHAT and CDR2 FQNNGV. V lost 1 base to trimming and J lost 6 bases, with 20 bases between them. This CDR3 is 17 amino acids long. CDR3 sequence reads: CASSLVTGGAGSDTQYF. Here the CDR3 DNA reads TGTGCCAGCAGCTTAGTAACCGGTGGAGCGGGCTCGGATACGCAGTATTTT.

In this sample, this clonotype turned up many times. J is TRBJ2-3 and V is TRBV28; 10 bases fit TRBD1. Germline trimming cut 6 bases from V and 2 bases from J; bases unmatched to any gene: 5. This CDR3 comprises 15 residues. Germline assignment: CDR1 MDHEN and CDR2 SYDVKM. The CDR3 DNA reads TGTGCCAGCAGGACAGGGGGCAGTAACACAGATACGCAGTATTTT. Translation gives CASRTGGSNTDTQYF.

The chain recombines TRBV10-3 with TRBJ2-1; 8 positions match TRBD1. In germline, CDR1 is ENHRY, CDR2 SYGVKD. This CDR3 region has 16 residues. V shed 0 bases and J 4 bases; nucleotides not matched to a gene: 5. The DNA of the CDR3 is TGTGCCATCAGTGAGTCCGGGACAGGATTTTACAATGAGCAGTTCTTC. This encodes CAISESGTGFYNEQFF.

The sample holds many counts of this clonotype. The chain employs TRBV24-1 and TRBJ2-2; tentatively, D is TRBD2 (7 bases). The CDR3 spans 15 residues. Per the germline V gene, CDR1 is KGHDR and CDR2 is SFDVKD. Trimming removed 6 bases from V and 5 bases from J, with 15 bases in between. CDR3 protein: CATSPEGGPTGELFF. The DNA of the CDR3 is TGTGCCACCAGTCCCGAGGGGGGGCCGACCGGGGAGCTGTTTTTT.

This clonotype was counted a few times. V gene TRBV6-2 or TRBV6-3 combines with J gene TRBJ2-1; 11 bases fit TRBD1. V shed 5 bases and J 5 bases; nucleotides not matched to a gene: 8. Germline V CDR1 and CDR2: MNHEY, SVGEGT. CDR3 length equals 16 residues. The CDR3 region has the DNA TGTGCCAGCAGTCACCATAGGGACAGGGGGAACAATGAGCAGTTCTTC. This encodes CASSHHRDRGNNEQFF.

At least ten counts were recorded for this clonotype. V is TRBV5-1 and J is TRBJ2-3, with D maybe TRBD1 (6 bases). This CDR3 is 14 amino acids long. Germline V lookup: CDR1 SGHRS, CDR2 YFSETQ. Trimming pared 7 bases from V and 0 bases from J, leaving 12 bases between. The CDR3 coding sequence is TGCGCCAGCCACTCGGGACACAGCACAGATACGCAGTATTTT. This codes for CASHSGHSTDTQYF.

Ten or more counts support this clonotype. The rearrangement links TRBV29-1 to TRBJ2-3; D gene ambiguous. Germline V gene lookup returns CDR1 SQVTM and CDR2 ANQGSEA. This CDR3 is built from 14 residues. Trimming took 3 bases from V and 0 from J, leaving 10 bases between them. The CDR3 sequence: CSVEFHGSTDTQYF. In nucleotides, the CDR3 is TGCAGCGTTGAGTTTCACGGGAGCACAGATACGCAGTATTTT.

This clonotype occurred many times. This rearrangement joins TRBV7-2 to TRBJ2-4; D is tentatively TRBD1 or TRBD2 (7 bases each). Deletions cut 5 bases from V and 8 bases from J, with 13 bases between. The CDR3 totals 13 residues. The germline V gene encodes CDR1 SGHTA and CDR2 FQGNSA. The CDR3: CASSNRGGDIQYF. CDR3 DNA: TGTGCCAGCAGCAACAGGGGAGGGGACATTCAGTACTTC.

This clonotype was detected ten times or more. This sequence joins TRBV28 and TRBJ2-7, with D perhaps matching TRBD1 or TRBD2 (5 bases each). V lost 5 bases to trimming and J lost 2 bases, with 13 bases between them. The CDR3 totals 14 residues. Germline loops: CDR1 MDHEN, CDR2 SYDVKM. The CDR3 sequence: CASSPGTLPYEQYF. The CDR3 bases are TGTGCCAGCAGTCCCGGGACCCTCCCCTACGAGCAGTACTTC.

About this clonotype itself: It may be a read error: a sequence one base away is much more abundant. The chain carries TRBV18 and TRBJ2-7; 7 positions match TRBD1. Germline V lookup: CDR1 KGHSH, CDR2 LQKENI. The CDR3 consists of 12 residues. CDR3 sequence reads: CDSSPGGSEQYF. The CDR3 DNA reads TGTGACAGCTCACCAGGGGGAAGCGAGCAGTACTTC. Full variable domain (rest looked up from reference TRBV18 and TRBJ2-7): NAGVMQNPRHLVRRRGQEARLRCSPMKGHSHVYWYRQLPEEGLKFMVYLQKENIIDESGMPKERFSAEFPKEGPSILRIQQVVRGDSAAYFCDSSPGGSEQYFGPGTRLTVT.

This clonotype occurred a few times. This sequence joins TRBV30 and TRBJ1-6, with D perhaps TRBD1 (6 bases). The CDR3 is 17 residues long. Trimming cost V 3 bases and J 0 bases, with 15 bases left between them. Germline V CDR1 and CDR2: GTSNPN, SVGIG (reference sequence). CDR3 loop: CAWRITGYSSYNSPLHF. The DNA of the CDR3 is TGTGCCTGGAGAATCACAGGGTACAGCTCCTATAATTCACCCCTCCACTTT.

This chain uses TRBV7-2 with TRBJ2-3; D not certain. Trimming removed 4 bases at V and 1 base at J, with 9 bases between. Germline lookup yields CDR1 SGHTA and CDR2 FQGNSA. This CDR3 is 14 amino acids long. The CDR3 sequence is CASSYPPGTDTQYF. In nucleotides, the CDR3 is TGTGCCAGCAGCTACCCCCCTGGCACAGATACGCAGTATTTT.

This clonotype was picked up many times. The gene calls are TRBV11-3 and TRBJ2-4; TRBD1 might be the D (5 bases). Germline loops: CDR1 SGHNT, CDR2 YENEEA. The CDR3 is made up of 13 amino acids. V was cut by 5 bases and J by 6 bases, with 11 bases left in between. In DNA form, the CDR3 reads TGTGCCAGCAGCCCCAAAGGGGTAAACATTCAGTACTTC. This codes for CASSPKGVNIQYF.

This clonotype was counted ten times or more. The chain recombines TRBV11-3 with TRBJ2-1, with D tentatively TRBD2 (6 bases). CDR3 length: 16 amino acids. The germline gives CDR1 SGHNT, CDR2 YENEEA. The V end was cut by 5 bases, the J end by 0 bases, with 14 bases between. The CDR3 loop reads CASSPRAGSSYNEQFF. The CDR3 nucleotides are TGTGCCAGCAGCCCCCGCGCGGGAAGCTCCTACAATGAGCAGTTCTTC.

The chain links TRBV29-1 to TRBJ1-2, with D uncertain. The CDR3 is made up of 13 amino acids. The V gene lost 4 bases and the J gene lost 2 bases, with 11 bases spanning the gap. Germline CDR1 reads SQVTM; CDR2 reads ANQGSEA. The CDR3 protein is CSVAGDQNYGYTF. The CDR3 bases are TGCAGCGTTGCGGGCGACCAAAACTATGGCTACACCTTC. Variable domain in full (rest from reference TRBV29-1 and TRBJ1-2): SAVISQKPSRDICQRGTSLTIQCQVDSQVTMMFWYRQQPGQSLTLIATANQGSEATYESGFVIDKFPISRPNLTFSTLTVSNMSPEDSSIYLCSVAGDQNYGYTFGSGTRLTVV.

The gene calls are TRBV7-6 and TRBJ2-3, with D possibly TRBD2 on 6 matching bases. V was pared by 5 bases and J by 2 bases, with 14 bases between. In germline, CDR1 is SGHVS, CDR2 FNYEAQ. This CDR3 is 15 amino acids long. The CDR3 sequence: CASSISGSNTDTQYF. CDR3 DNA sequence: TGTGCCAGCAGCATAAGCGGGTCAAACACAGATACGCAGTATTTT.